This TCR beta chain derives from a study of blood T cell repertoires in COVID-19. Per the original methods: Estimates of nucleated cell counts were drawn from the amplification of reference gene primers. Here immunoSEQ multiplex PCR was the method, and the copy in TCRdb shows in-frame clones only, minus some. For V, J and clone size, that table is used; D and trimming come from the DNA. The table lists around 260,000 clones, 80% to 90% of them singletons. CDR1 is SGHTA and CDR2 is FQGNSA in the germline V gene. The CDR3 is 16 residues long. The trim removed 5 bases at V and 1 base at J, leaving 9 bases unmatched.

This TCR was sampled from a man aged 25-45 years with acute COVID-19. The sequencing input was PBMCs or T cells enriched from blood (not recorded which). The chain joins TRBV7-2 to TRBJ2-3, with 7 nucleotides matching TRBD2. In DNA form, the CDR3 reads TGTGCCAGCAGCCCGGTTAGCGGGTTGGGCACAGATACGCAGTATTTT. Translating gives CASSPVSGLGTDTQYF.